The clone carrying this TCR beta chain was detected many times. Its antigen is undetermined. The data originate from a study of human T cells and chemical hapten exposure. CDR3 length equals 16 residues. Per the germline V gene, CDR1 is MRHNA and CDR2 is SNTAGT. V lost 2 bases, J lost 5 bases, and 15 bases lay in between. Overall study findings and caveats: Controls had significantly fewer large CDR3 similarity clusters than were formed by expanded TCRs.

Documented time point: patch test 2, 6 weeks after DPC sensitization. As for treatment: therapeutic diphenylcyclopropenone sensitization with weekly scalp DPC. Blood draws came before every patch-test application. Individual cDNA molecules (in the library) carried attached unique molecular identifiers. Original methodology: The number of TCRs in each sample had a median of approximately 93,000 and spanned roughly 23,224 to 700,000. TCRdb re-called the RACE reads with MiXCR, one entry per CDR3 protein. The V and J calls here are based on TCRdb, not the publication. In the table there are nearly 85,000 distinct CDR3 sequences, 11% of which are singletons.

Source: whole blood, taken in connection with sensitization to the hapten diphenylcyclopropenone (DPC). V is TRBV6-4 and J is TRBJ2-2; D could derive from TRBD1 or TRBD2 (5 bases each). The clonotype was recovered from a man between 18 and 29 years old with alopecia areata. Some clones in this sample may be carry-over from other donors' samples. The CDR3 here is CASSDHPRGETGELFF. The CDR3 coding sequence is TGTGCCAGCAGTGACCATCCCCGGGGCGAAACCGGGGAGCTGTTTTTT.